This TCR beta chain emerged from a study of blood T cell repertoires in COVID-19. Measured with immunoSEQ multiplex PCR; TCRdb has only the in-frame clones, and not every one. The sample shows more than 90,000 clones, approximately 79% of them seen only once. Germline CDR1 and CDR2: SGHAT and FQDESV (reference sequence). This CDR3 has 15 amino acids. After removal of 6 bases from V and 4 bases from J, the junction contained 8 bases not matched to a gene. The sample comprised peripheral blood. This clonotype was sampled from a man aged 45-65 years with acute or convalescent COVID-19. This chain uses TRBV11-1 with TRBJ2-3; 9 bases map to TRBD1. CDR3 amino acids: CASSPGQGSSDTQYF. Here the CDR3 DNA reads TGTGCCAGCAGTCCCGGACAGGGGTCATCAGATACGCAGTATTTT.